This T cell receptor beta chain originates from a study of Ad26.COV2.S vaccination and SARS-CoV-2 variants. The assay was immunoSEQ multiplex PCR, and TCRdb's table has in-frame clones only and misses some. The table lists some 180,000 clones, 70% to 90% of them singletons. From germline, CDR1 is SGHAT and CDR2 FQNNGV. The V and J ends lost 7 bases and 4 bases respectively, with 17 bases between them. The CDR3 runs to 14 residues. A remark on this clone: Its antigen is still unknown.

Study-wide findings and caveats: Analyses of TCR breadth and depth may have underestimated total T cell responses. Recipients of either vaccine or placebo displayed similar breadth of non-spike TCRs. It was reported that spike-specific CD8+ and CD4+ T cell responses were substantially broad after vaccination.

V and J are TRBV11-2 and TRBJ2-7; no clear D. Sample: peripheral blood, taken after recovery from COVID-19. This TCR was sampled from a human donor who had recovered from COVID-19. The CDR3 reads CASTKDLRSYEQYF. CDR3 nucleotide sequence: TGTGCCAGCACCAAGGACCTAAGATCTTACGAGCAGTACTTC.